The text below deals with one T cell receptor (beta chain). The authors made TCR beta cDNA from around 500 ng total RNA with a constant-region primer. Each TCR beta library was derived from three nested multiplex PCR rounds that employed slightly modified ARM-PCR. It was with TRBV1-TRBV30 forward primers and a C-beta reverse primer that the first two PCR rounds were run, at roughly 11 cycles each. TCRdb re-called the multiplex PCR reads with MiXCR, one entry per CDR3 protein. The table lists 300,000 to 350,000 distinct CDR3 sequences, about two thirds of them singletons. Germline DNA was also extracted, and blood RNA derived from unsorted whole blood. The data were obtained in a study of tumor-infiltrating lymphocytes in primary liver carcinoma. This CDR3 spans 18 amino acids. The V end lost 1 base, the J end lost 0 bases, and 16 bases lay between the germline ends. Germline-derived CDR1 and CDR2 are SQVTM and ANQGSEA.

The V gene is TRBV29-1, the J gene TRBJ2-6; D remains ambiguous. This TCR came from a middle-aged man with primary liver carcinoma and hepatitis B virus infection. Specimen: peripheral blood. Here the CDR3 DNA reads TGCAGCGTTGAAGTAATAGCACACGAGAACTCTGGGGCCAACGTCCTGACTTTC. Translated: CSVEVIAHENSGANVLTF.